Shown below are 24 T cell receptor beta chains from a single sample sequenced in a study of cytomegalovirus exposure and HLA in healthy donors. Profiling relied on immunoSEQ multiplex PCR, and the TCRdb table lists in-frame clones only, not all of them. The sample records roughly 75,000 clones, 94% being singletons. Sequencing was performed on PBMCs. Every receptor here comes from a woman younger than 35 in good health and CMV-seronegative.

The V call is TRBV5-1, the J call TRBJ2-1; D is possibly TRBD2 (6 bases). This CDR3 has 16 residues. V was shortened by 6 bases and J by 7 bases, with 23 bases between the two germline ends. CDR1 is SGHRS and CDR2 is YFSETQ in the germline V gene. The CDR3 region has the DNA TGCGCCAGCACCCCAGGGAGTCGGGGGACGGGTAATGAGCAGTTCTTC. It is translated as CASTPGSRGTGNEQFF.

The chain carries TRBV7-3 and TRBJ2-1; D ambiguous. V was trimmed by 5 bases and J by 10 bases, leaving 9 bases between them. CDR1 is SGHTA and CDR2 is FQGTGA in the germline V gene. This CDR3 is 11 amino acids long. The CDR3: CASSPPREQFF. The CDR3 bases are TGTGCCAGCAGCCCCCCCCGGGAGCAGTTCTTC. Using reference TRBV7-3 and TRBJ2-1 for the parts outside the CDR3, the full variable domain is GAGVSQTPSNKVTEKGKYVELRCDPISGHTALYWYRQSLGQGPEFLIYFQGTGAADDSGLPNDRFFAVRPEGSVSTLKIQRTERGDSAVYLCASSPPREQFFGPGTRLTVL.

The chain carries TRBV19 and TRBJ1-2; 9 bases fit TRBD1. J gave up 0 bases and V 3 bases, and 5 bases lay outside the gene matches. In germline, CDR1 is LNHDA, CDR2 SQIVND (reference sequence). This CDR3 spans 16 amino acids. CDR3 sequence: CASSIGQGRTNYGYTF. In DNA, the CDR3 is TGTGCCAGTAGTATTGGACAGGGGCGAACTAACTATGGCTACACCTTC.

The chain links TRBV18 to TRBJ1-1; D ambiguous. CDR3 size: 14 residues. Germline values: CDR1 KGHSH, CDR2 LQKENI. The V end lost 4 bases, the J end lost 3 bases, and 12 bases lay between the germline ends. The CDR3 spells CASSRGGIDTEAFF. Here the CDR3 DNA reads TGTGCCAGCTCACGCGGAGGGATCGACACTGAAGCTTTCTTT.

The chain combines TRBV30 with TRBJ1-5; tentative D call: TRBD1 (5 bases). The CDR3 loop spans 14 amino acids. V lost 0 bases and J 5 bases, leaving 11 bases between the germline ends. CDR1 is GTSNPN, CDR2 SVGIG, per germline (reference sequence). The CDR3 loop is CAWSVSGGYQPQHF. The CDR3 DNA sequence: TGTGCCTGGAGTGTATCGGGGGGGTATCAGCCCCAGCATTTT.

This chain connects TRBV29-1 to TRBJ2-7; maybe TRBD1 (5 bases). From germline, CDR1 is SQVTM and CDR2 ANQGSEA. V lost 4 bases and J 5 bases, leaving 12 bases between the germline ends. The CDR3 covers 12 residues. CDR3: CSVGFREHEQYF. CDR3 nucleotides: TGCAGCGTTGGATTCAGGGAACACGAGCAGTACTTC.

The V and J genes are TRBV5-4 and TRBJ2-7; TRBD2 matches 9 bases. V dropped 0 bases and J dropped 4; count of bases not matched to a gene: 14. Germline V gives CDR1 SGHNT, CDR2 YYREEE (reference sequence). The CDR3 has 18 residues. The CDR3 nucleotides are TGTGCCAGCAGCTTGGACACGGGACTAGCAATGGATCCTTACGAGCAGTACTTC. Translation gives CASSLDTGLAMDPYEQYF.

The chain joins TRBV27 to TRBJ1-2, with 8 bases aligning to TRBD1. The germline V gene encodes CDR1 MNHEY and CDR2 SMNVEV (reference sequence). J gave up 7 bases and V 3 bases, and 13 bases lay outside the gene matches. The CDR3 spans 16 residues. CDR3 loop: CASSLRTGSSIGGYTF. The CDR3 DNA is TGTGCCAGCAGTTTGCGGACAGGGAGCTCCATCGGTGGCTACACCTTC.

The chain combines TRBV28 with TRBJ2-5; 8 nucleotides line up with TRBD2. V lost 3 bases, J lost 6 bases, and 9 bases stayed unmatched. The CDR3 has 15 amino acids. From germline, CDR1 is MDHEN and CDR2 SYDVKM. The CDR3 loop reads CASSFRGGRAKTQYF. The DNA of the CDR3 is TGTGCCAGCAGTTTCCGGGGGGGGCGGGCCAAGACCCAGTACTTC.

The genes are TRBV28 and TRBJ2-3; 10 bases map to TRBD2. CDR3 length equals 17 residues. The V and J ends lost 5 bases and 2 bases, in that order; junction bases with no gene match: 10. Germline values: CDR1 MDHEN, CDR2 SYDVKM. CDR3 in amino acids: CASSPPGLAEDTDTQYF. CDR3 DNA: TGTGCCAGCAGTCCCCCTGGACTAGCGGAGGACACAGATACGCAGTATTTT.

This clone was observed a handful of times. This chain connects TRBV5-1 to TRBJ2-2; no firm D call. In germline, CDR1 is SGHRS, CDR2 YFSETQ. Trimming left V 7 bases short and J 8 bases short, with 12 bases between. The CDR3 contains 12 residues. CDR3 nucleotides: TGCGCCAGCCTGGCCACACCGGGGGAGCTGTTTTTT. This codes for CASLATPGELFF.

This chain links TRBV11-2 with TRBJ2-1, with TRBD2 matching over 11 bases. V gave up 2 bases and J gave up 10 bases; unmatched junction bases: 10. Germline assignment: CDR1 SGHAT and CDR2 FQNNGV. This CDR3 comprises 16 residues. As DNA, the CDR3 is TGTGCCAGCAGCTTAAGAGGCGGGACTAGCGGAGAAGAGCAGTTCTTC. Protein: CASSLRGGTSGEEQFF.

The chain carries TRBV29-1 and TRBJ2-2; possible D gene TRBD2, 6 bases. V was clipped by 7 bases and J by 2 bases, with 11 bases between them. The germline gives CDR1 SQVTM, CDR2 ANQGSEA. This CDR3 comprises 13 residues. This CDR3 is CSGGDFNTGELFF. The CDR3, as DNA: TGCAGCGGGGGGGACTTTAACACCGGGGAGCTGTTTTTT.

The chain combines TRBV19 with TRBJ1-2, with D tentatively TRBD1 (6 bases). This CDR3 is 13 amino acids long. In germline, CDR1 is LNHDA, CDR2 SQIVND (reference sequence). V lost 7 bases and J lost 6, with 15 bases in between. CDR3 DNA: TGTGCCAGTAAAGCCTCGGACAGACATGGCTACACCTTC. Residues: CASKASDRHGYTF.

The CDR3: CASTHQARWDSEDSKTFF. For the CDR3, the DNA is TGCGCCAGCACCCACCAAGCCCGGTGGGACAGCGAAGATAGCAAAACTTTCTTT. V usage is TRBV4-1 and J usage is TRBJ1-1, with 7 bases identical to TRBD1. From germline, CDR1 is MGHRA and CDR2 YSYEKL. The CDR3 contains 18 residues. Losses at the gene ends were 7 bases for V and 12 bases for J; bases not matched to a gene: 29.

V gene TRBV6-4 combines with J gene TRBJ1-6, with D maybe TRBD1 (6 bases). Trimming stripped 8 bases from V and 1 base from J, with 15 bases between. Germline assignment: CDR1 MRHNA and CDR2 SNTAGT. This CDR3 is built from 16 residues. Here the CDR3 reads CASFSSGQSYNSPLHF. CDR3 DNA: TGTGCCAGCTTCTCCTCGGGACAATCCTATAATTCACCCCTCCACTTT.

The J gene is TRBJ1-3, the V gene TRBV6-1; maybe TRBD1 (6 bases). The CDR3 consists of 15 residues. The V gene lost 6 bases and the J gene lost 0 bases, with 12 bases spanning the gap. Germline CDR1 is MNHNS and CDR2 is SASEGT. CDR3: CASRDSGYSGNTIYF. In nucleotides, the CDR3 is TGTGCCAGCAGGGACAGTGGATACTCTGGAAACACCATATATTTT.

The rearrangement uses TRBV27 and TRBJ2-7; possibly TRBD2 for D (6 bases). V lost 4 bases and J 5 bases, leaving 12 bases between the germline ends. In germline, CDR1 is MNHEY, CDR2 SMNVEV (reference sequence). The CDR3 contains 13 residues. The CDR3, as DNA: TGTGCCAGCAGTTCTACGGGAGAAGACGAGCAGTACTTC. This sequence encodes CASSSTGEDEQYF.

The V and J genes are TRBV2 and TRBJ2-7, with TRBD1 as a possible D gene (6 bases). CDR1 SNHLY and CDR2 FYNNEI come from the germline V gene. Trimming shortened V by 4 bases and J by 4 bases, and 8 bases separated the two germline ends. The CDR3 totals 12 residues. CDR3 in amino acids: CASSGGQYEQYF. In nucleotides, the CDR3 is TGTGCCAGCAGTGGGGGACAATACGAGCAGTACTTC.

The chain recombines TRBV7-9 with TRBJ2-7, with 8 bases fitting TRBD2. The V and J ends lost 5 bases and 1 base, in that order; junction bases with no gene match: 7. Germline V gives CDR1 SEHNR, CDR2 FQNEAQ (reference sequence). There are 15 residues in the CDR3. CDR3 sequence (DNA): TGTGCCAGCAGCCCTACAGGGACTAGGTCCTACGAGCAGTACTTC. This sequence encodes CASSPTGTRSYEQYF. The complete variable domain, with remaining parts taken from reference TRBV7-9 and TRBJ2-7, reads DTGVSQNPRHKITKRGQNVTFRCDPISEHNRLYWYRQTLGQGPEFLTYFQNEAQLEKSRLLSDRFSAERPKGSFSTLEIQRTEQGDSAMYLCASSPTGTRSYEQYFGPGTRLTVT.

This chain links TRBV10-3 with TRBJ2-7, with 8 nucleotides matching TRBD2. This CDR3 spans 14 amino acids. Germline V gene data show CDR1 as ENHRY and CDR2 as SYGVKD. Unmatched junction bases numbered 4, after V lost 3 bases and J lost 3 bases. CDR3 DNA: TGTGCCATCAGTGAAAGGAGCGGGAGCTACGAGCAGTACTTC. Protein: CAISERSGSYEQYF.

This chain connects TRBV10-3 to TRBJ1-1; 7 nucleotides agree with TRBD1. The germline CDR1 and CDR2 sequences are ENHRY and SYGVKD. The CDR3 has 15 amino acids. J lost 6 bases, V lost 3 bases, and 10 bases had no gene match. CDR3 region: CAISDLTGQEAEAFF. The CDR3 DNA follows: TGTGCCATCAGTGACCTGACAGGGCAGGAGGCTGAAGCTTTCTTT.

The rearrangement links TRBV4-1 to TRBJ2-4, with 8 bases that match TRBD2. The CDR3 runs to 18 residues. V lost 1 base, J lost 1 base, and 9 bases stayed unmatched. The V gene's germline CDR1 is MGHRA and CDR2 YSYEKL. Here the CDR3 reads CASSQGSGGHWAKNIQYF. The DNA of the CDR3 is TGCGCCAGCAGCCAAGGGTCGGGGGGGCATTGGGCCAAAAACATTCAGTACTTC.

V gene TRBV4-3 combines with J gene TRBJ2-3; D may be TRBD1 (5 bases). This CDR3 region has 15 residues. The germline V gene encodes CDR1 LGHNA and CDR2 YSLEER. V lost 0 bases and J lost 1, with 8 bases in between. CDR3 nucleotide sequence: TGCGCCAGCAGCCAAGAGGCCAGGGGCACAGATACGCAGTATTTT. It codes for CASSQEARGTDTQYF.